This T cell receptor (beta chain) was found in a study of Ad26.COV2.S vaccination and SARS-CoV-2 variants. On the study more broadly: Donor got 5x10^10 or 1x10^11 viral particles of Ad26.COV2.S.

This CDR3 comprises 13 residues. Germline V gene lookup returns CDR1 GTSNPN and CDR2 SVGIG (reference sequence). V was clipped by 3 bases and J by 7 bases, with 13 bases between them. Clones were read by immunoSEQ multiplex PCR, and TCRdb kept only the in-frame ones, dropping some. The sample lists roughly 700,000 clones; roughly 90% were seen once. Treatment noted: around 19 received Ad26.COV2.S at low or high dose, single or two shots; several received placebo; per-sample allocation not given. At day 63 after the first vaccine or placebo injection, samples were drawn. Adults aged 18-55 years in Boston included the donor. Immunization relied on an Ad26 vector, which expressed Wuhan-strain SARS-CoV-2 spike.

This chain joins TRBV30 and TRBJ1-5, with D unclear. The sequenced sample was peripheral blood, obtained in a trial of Ad26.COV2.S vaccine versus placebo. This sequence was found in a person aged 18-60 years who received the Ad26.COV2.S COVID-19 vaccine or a placebo. The CDR3 region has the DNA TGTGCCTGGAGCCTCAGTGAAGGGCAGCCCCAGCATTTT. Its translation is CAWSLSEGQPQHF.